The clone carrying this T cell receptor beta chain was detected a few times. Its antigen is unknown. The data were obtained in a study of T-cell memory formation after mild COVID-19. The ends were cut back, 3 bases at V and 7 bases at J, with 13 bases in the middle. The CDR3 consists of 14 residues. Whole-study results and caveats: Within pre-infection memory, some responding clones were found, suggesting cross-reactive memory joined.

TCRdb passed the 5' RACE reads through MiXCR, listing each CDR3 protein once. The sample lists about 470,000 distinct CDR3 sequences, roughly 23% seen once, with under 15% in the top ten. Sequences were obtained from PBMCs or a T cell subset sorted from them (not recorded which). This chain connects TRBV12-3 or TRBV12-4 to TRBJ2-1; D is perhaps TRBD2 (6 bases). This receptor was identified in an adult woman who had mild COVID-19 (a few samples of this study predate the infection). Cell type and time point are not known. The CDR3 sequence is CASSFQGAGNEQFF. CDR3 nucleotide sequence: TGTGCCAGCAGTTTTCAAGGGGCGGGAAATGAGCAGTTCTTC.